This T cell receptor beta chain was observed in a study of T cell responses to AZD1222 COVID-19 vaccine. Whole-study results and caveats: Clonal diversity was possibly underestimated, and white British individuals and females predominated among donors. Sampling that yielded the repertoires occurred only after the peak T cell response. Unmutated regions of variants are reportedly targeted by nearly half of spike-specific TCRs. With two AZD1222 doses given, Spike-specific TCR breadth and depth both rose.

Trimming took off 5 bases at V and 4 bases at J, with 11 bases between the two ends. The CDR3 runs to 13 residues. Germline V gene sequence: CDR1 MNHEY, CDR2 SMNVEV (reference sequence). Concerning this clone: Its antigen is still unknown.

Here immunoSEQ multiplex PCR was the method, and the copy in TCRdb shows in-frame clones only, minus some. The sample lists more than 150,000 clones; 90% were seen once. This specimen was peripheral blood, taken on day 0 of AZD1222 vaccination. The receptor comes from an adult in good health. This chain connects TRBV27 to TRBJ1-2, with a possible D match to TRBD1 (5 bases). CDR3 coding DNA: TGTGCCAGCAGTCGAGGTGGGGGCTATGGCTACACCTTC. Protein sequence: CASSRGGGYGYTF.